The next 21 T cell receptor beta chains were all read from a single sample in a study of Ad26.COV2.S vaccination and SARS-CoV-2 variants. Treatment described: roughly 19 received Ad26.COV2.S at low or high dose, single or two shots; five or six received placebo; per-sample allocation not given. Sampling occurred on day 63 after the first vaccine or placebo injection. TCRdb keeps only in-frame clones here, not all; method: immunoSEQ multiplex PCR. Here the sample spans approximately 300,000 clones, roughly 86% being singletons. Source: peripheral blood, taken in a trial of Ad26.COV2.S vaccine versus placebo. The receptors come from a person between 18 and 59 years old who received the Ad26.COV2.S COVID-19 vaccine or a placebo.

This chain links TRBV7-8 with TRBJ1-6; unclear D gene. CDR3 length: 16 residues. Germline values: CDR1 SGHVS, CDR2 FQNEAQ. The V end lost 2 bases, the J end lost 6 bases, and 14 bases lay between the germline ends. In nucleotides, the CDR3 is TGTGCCAGCAGCTTAAAACGGATAGTTGGTAATTCACCCCTCCACTTT. Protein sequence: CASSLKRIVGNSPLHF.

CDR3 sequence: CASSPPYQASNQPQHF. In DNA, the CDR3 is TGTGCCAGCTCACCACCGTATCAGGCTAGCAATCAGCCCCAGCATTTT. This chain links TRBV18 with TRBJ1-5, with D uncertain. The CDR3 has 16 amino acids. Germline V gene sequence: CDR1 KGHSH, CDR2 LQKENI. V lost 0 bases, J lost 0 bases, and 9 bases lay in between.

V gene TRBV10-2 combines with J gene TRBJ1-3, with D maybe TRBD1 (5 bases). The CDR3 runs to 15 residues. CDR1 and CDR2 from the germline V gene are WSHSY and SAAADI. V was cut by 9 bases and J by 1 base, with 16 bases left in between. The CDR3 DNA follows: TGCGCCAGTCATAACCGCGGGACTTCTGGAAACACCATATATTTT. Its protein product is CASHNRGTSGNTIYF.

V is TRBV29-1 and J is TRBJ1-1, with D possibly matching TRBD1 (5 bases). From germline, CDR1 is SQVTM and CDR2 ANQGSEA. The CDR3 extends over 12 amino acids. V was shortened by 5 bases and J by 6 bases, with 13 bases between the two germline ends. This CDR3 reads CSVMGGLSEAFF. CDR3 DNA sequence: TGCAGCGTTATGGGGGGACTCTCTGAAGCTTTCTTT.

The chain employs TRBV6-2 or TRBV6-3 and TRBJ1-6, with D hard to call. The CDR3 is made up of 16 amino acids. The V gene lost 6 bases and the J gene lost 0 bases, with 12 bases spanning the gap. Germline CDR1 and CDR2: MNHEY and SVGEGT. CDR3 DNA: TGTGCCAGCAGCTCACCGAGGAGCTCCTATAATTCACCCCTCCACTTT. As protein: CASSSPRSSYNSPLHF.

As to this clone: At one of its ends the junction is not consistent with the germline gene, which may arise from a read error. The V call is TRBV7-7, the J call TRBJ1-6, with 9 bases matching TRBD1. CDR3 size: 15 residues. The germline CDR1 and CDR2 sequences are SSHAT and FNYEAQ (reference sequence). In DNA form, the CDR3 reads TGTGCTAGCAGCTTTGCCGGGACAGGGTGTTCACCCCTCCACTTT. It yields the protein CASSFAGTGCSPLHF.

The chain employs TRBV30 and TRBJ2-3, with 12 bases that match TRBD2. The CDR3 contains 16 residues. The V and J ends lost 2 bases and 3 bases, in that order; junction bases with no gene match: 6. From germline, CDR1 is GTSNPN and CDR2 SVGIG (reference sequence). For the CDR3, the DNA is TGTGCCTGGAGTTGGGCTAGCGGGGGGGTGACAGATACGCAGTATTTT. Protein product: CAWSWASGGVTDTQYF.

V usage is TRBV3-1 (or the pseudogene TRBV3-2) and J usage is TRBJ2-4; D possibly corresponds to TRBD2 (5 bases). The CDR3 runs 17 residues. Germline V gene sequence: CDR1 LGHDT, CDR2 YNNKEL (reference sequence). Trimming pared 1 base from V and 0 bases from J, leaving 13 bases between. The CDR3 DNA reads as TGTGCCAGCAGCCAAGGACGGGTTGGAGGAGCCAAAAACATTCAGTACTTC. It specifies CASSQGRVGGAKNIQYF.

This rearrangement joins TRBV10-3 to TRBJ1-1; no clear D. Per germline, CDR1 ENHRY and CDR2 SYGVKD. The CDR3 loop spans 13 amino acids. The V end was cut by 0 bases, the J end by 11 bases, with 13 bases between. CDR3 loop: CAISESRQSGAFF. In DNA form, the CDR3 reads TGTGCCATCAGTGAGTCGAGACAAAGCGGGGCTTTCTTT.

The table lists this clone with a few counts. This chain connects TRBV15 to TRBJ2-2; D gene unclear. Trimming removed 0 bases at V and 4 bases at J, with 6 bases between. Germline assignment: CDR1 LNHNV and CDR2 YYDKDF (reference sequence). The CDR3 is made up of 14 amino acids. In nucleotides, the CDR3 is TGTGCCACCAGCAGAGATTTGAGCACCGGGGAGCTGTTTTTT. Its protein is CATSRDLSTGELFF.

CDR3 loop: CACLPGGAVNNSPLHF. The CDR3, as DNA: TGTGCCTGCTTACCAGGGGGCGCGGTCAATAATTCACCCCTCCACTTT. V and J are TRBV30 and TRBJ1-6; 8 bases are shared with TRBD1. With 6 bases clipped from V and 5 bases from J, the junction kept 12 bases outside the gene matches. The CDR3 extends over 16 amino acids. Germline values: CDR1 GTSNPN, CDR2 SVGIG (reference sequence).

This clone was seen once. The rearrangement links TRBV7-2 to TRBJ2-7, with D tentatively TRBD1 or TRBD2 (7 bases each). This CDR3 contains 15 residues. With 5 bases removed from V and 1 base from J, the gap between germline ends came to 15 bases. CDR1 is SGHTA, CDR2 FQGNSA, per germline. This CDR3 is CASSSQAGQSYEQYF. The CDR3 DNA sequence: TGTGCCAGCAGCAGCCAAGCGGGACAGTCCTACGAGCAGTACTTC.

There are a few counts of this clone. This chain links TRBV9 with TRBJ2-3; TRBD2 aligns across 12 bases. V trimming: 0 bases; J trimming: 4 bases; junction bases outside the gene matches: 3. Germline V lookup: CDR1 SGDLS, CDR2 YYNGEE. CDR3 length: 16 residues. The CDR3 nucleotides are TGTGCCAGCAGCGTAGCTTCTAGCGGGGGGGCAGATACGCAGTATTTT. Translation gives CASSVASSGGADTQYF.

The V and J genes are TRBV30 and TRBJ1-5; 10 bases match TRBD1. CDR3 size: 17 residues. The ends lost 1 base at V and 5 bases at J; junction bases unmatched: 11. In germline, CDR1 is GTSNPN, CDR2 SVGIG (reference sequence). CDR3 DNA sequence: TGTGCCTGGAGTGGGGGACCACTGACAGGGGGCTATCAGCCCCAGCATTTT. The encoded protein is CAWSGGPLTGGYQPQHF.

The rearrangement joins TRBV4-3 to TRBJ2-2; 7 nucleotides align to TRBD2. With V trimmed by 2 bases and J by 1 base, 13 bases remained unmatched. This CDR3 has 19 residues. The germline V gene encodes CDR1 LGHNA and CDR2 YSLEER. The CDR3 sequence: CASSQSGGLYSWNTGELFF. DNA for the CDR3: TGCGCCAGCAGCCAATCGGGGGGACTATATTCCTGGAACACCGGGGAGCTGTTTTTT.

The chain couples TRBV5-8 to TRBJ2-7, with TRBD1 matching over 8 bases. Trimming removed 5 bases from V and 4 bases from J; junction bases left unmatched: 14. Germline V gives CDR1 SGHTS, CDR2 YDEGEE. The CDR3 runs 16 residues. CDR3 residues: CASSTSWGTGHYEQYF. The CDR3 DNA is TGTGCCAGCAGTACCTCATGGGGGACAGGCCATTACGAGCAGTACTTC.

The rearrangement uses TRBV19 and TRBJ2-7; D unresolved. V lost 4 bases and J lost 1, with 11 bases in between. Germline V CDR1 and CDR2: LNHDA, SQIVND (reference sequence). The CDR3 covers 14 residues. CDR3 DNA: TGTGCCAGTAGTAAAACCTACGAATCCTACGAGCAGTACTTC. It yields the protein CASSKTYESYEQYF.

The genes are TRBV18 and TRBJ1-5, with D maybe TRBD1 (6 bases). Germline V gene lookup returns CDR1 KGHSH and CDR2 LQKENI. This CDR3 spans 14 amino acids. Trimming took 1 base from V and 4 from J, leaving 8 bases between them. CDR3 nucleotides: TGTGCCAGCTCACCACAACAGGGAAATCAGCCCCAGCATTTT. Translating gives CASSPQQGNQPQHF. Full variable domain (rest looked up from reference TRBV18 and TRBJ1-5): NAGVMQNPRHLVRRRGQEARLRCSPMKGHSHVYWYRQLPEEGLKFMVYLQKENIIDESGMPKERFSAEFPKEGPSILRIQQVVRGDSAAYFCASSPQQGNQPQHFGDGTRLSIL.

CDR3 sequence: CASSQDTGNIQYF. In nucleotides, the CDR3 is TGTGCCAGCAGCCAAGATACGGGGAACATTCAGTACTTC. The V and J genes are TRBV3-1 (or the pseudogene TRBV3-2) and TRBJ2-4, with D perhaps matching TRBD2 (5 bases). The CDR3 is 13 amino acids. Trimming took off 0 bases at V and 7 bases at J, with 7 bases between the two ends. Germline V CDR1 and CDR2: LGHDT, YNNKEL (reference sequence).

The rearrangement links TRBV5-1 to TRBJ2-7, with D maybe TRBD2 (6 bases). CDR1 SGHRS and CDR2 YFSETQ come from the germline V gene. Trimming removed 3 bases at V and 2 bases at J, with 18 bases between. This CDR3 region has 16 residues. The CDR3 reads CASSSDPWGLTYEQYF. The CDR3 DNA sequence: TGCGCCAGCAGCTCGGACCCTTGGGGACTGACCTACGAGCAGTACTTC.

DNA of the CDR3: TGTGCCAGCAGCCGACAGAACCCGCGGGGCTACACCTTC. Translation: CASSRQNPRGYTF. The V and J genes are TRBV3-1 (or the pseudogene TRBV3-2) and TRBJ1-2; the D gene is possibly TRBD1 (5 bases). The ends were cut back, 4 bases at V and 8 bases at J, with 14 bases in the middle. This CDR3 region has 13 residues. Germline CDR1 LGHDT, CDR2 YNNKEL (reference sequence).